This T cell receptor beta chain emerged from a study of cytomegalovirus exposure and HLA in healthy donors. The PCR ran on 60 Vbeta and 13 Jbeta primers. Generated by immunoSEQ multiplex PCR, the TCRdb table keeps only in-frame clones and is missing some. In the table there are roughly 100,000 clones, about three quarters of which are singletons. The germline CDR1 and CDR2 sequences are MNHEY and SMNVEV (reference sequence). There are 16 residues in the CDR3. The V and J ends lost 6 bases and 2 bases respectively, with 16 bases between them. The receptor comes from a woman in her thirties or forties in good health and CMV-seropositive. This sequence joins TRBV27 and TRBJ2-2, with D possibly being TRBD1 (6 bases). The sequencing input was PBMCs. CDR3 DNA: TGTGCCAGCAGCCGGAGCGGACAGATCAACACCGGGGAGCTGTTTTTT. Residues: CASSRSGQINTGELFF.